Below, 22 T cell receptor beta chains from the same sample are listed, as sequenced in a study of shared clonotypes between healthy human individuals. Repertoires were generated with immunoSEQ multiplex PCR, while TCRdb's copy carries only in-frame clones and drops some. The sample shows around 1.5 million clones, 95% to 99% of them seen only once. The specimen was naive CD4+ T cells sorted from blood. Subset noted: CD45RA+ positively selected. The source is a man younger than 40 in good health.

The chain couples TRBV2 to TRBJ2-7; TRBD1 is a possible D gene (5 bases). V lost 7 bases to trimming and J lost 5 bases, with 15 bases between them. The CDR3 totals 13 residues. The germline CDR1 and CDR2 sequences are SNHLY and FYNNEI. DNA of the CDR3: TGTGCCAGCAATAGGCAGGGCGAAGACGAGCAGTACTTC. Amino acids: CASNRQGEDEQYF. Looking up the rest from reference TRBV2 and TRBJ2-7 gives the full variable domain: EPEVTQTPSHQVTQMGQEVILRCVPISNHLYFYWYRQILGQKVEFLVSFYNNEISEKSEIFDDQFSVERPDGSNFTLKIRSTKLEDSAMYFCASNRQGEDEQYFGPGTRLTVT.

V usage is TRBV5-5 and J usage is TRBJ1-2, with TRBD1 as a possible D gene (6 bases). This CDR3 is built from 16 residues. CDR1 is SGHKS, CDR2 YYEKEE, per germline (reference sequence). The V end lost 2 bases, the J end lost 4 bases, and 18 bases lay between the germline ends. DNA of the CDR3: TGTGCCAGCAGCTTTTCCCAATCAGGGGACCTCTATGGCTACACCTTC. It is translated as CASSFSQSGDLYGYTF.

The chain links TRBV18 to TRBJ1-1; D gene unclear. Per the germline V gene, CDR1 is KGHSH and CDR2 is LQKENI. CDR3 size: 14 residues. V was cut by 4 bases and J by 0 bases, with 9 bases left in between. CDR3 loop: CASSLSGLNTEAFF. CDR3 bases: TGTGCCAGCTCACTCTCCGGACTGAACACTGAAGCTTTCTTT.

This sequence joins TRBV18 and TRBJ2-7; 8 bases align to TRBD2. The germline V gene has CDR1 KGHSH and CDR2 LQKENI. The CDR3 consists of 16 residues. J was trimmed by 5 bases and V by 1 base; bases with no gene match: 10. As DNA, the CDR3 is TGTGCCAGCTCACCACTAGCGGGAACCATAGGTGACGAGCAGTACTTC. Protein product: CASSPLAGTIGDEQYF.

J is TRBJ2-1 and V is TRBV10-1; 8 bases are shared with TRBD2. This CDR3 has 14 amino acids. V trimming: 5 bases; J trimming: 8 bases; junction bases outside the gene matches: 8. CDR1 and CDR2 from the germline V gene are WNHNN and SYGVQD (reference sequence). The CDR3 DNA reads as TGCGCCAGCAGTTTAGCGGGACCTAGGGATGAGCAGTTCTTC. Translating it yields CASSLAGPRDEQFF.

The chain is built from TRBV25-1 and TRBJ1-2, with D unclear. The CDR3 sequence is 15 residues long. V gave up 5 bases and J gave up 3 bases, with 16 bases separating them. Germline loops: CDR1 MGHDK, CDR2 SYGVNS. The CDR3 region has the DNA TGTGCCAGCAGTAATCTCCCGCCGGCGGACTATGGCTACACCTTC. It yields the protein CASSNLPPADYGYTF.

J is TRBJ1-2 and V is TRBV5-1, with D tentatively TRBD1 (5 bases). Trimming took off 4 bases at V and 0 bases at J, with 10 bases between the two ends. The V gene's germline CDR1 is SGHRS and CDR2 YFSETQ. This CDR3 has 14 residues. The CDR3 spells CASSGGNSNYGYTF. CDR3 sequence (DNA): TGCGCCAGCAGCGGGGGGAACTCTAACTATGGCTACACCTTC.

This chain links TRBV6-4 with TRBJ1-4; unclear D gene. From germline, CDR1 is MRHNA and CDR2 SNTAGT. Trimming removed 2 bases at V and 3 bases at J, with 4 bases between. The CDR3 totals 13 residues. The CDR3 nucleotides are TGTGCCAGCAGTGACAGCCCTAATGAAAAACTGTTTTTT. Encoded protein: CASSDSPNEKLFF.

The CDR3 loop is CASRRTRSTDTQYF. CDR3 nucleotide sequence: TGTGCCAGCAGAAGGACACGGAGCACAGATACGCAGTATTTT. The V call is TRBV5-4, the J call TRBJ2-3, with D possibly being TRBD1 (5 bases). Per the germline V gene, CDR1 is SGHNT and CDR2 is YYREEE (reference sequence). The V end was cut by 5 bases, the J end by 0 bases, with 10 bases between. This CDR3 region has 14 residues.

This chain connects TRBV5-1 to TRBJ1-4, with D possibly being TRBD1 (6 bases). Germline values: CDR1 SGHRS, CDR2 YFSETQ. Trimming stripped 4 bases from V and 8 bases from J, with 21 bases between. This CDR3 contains 16 residues. The CDR3 loop reads CASSLRLQGGGEKLFF. CDR3 in DNA: TGCGCCAGCAGCCTCCGTCTACAGGGTGGGGGAGAAAAACTGTTTTTT. Variable domain in full (rest from reference TRBV5-1 and TRBJ1-4): KAGVTQTPRYLIKTRGQQVTLSCSPISGHRSVSWYQQTPGQGLQFLFEYFSETQRNKGNFPGRFSGRQFSNSRSEMNVSTLELGDSALYLCASSLRLQGGGEKLFFGSGTQLSVL.

This chain joins TRBV15 and TRBJ1-5, with D unclear. V was pared by 6 bases and J by 0 bases, with 6 bases between. The CDR3 has 13 residues. Looked up from germline, CDR1 is LNHNV and CDR2 is YYDKDF (reference sequence). The CDR3 loop is CATRGDSNQPQHF. The CDR3 DNA sequence: TGTGCCACCAGGGGTGATAGCAATCAGCCCCAGCATTTT. Looking up the rest from reference TRBV15 and TRBJ1-5 gives the full variable domain: DAMVIQNPRYQVTQFGKPVTLSCSQTLNHNVMYWYQQKSSQAPKLLFHYYDKDFNNEADTPDNFQSRRPNTSFCFLDIRSPGLGDTAMYLCATRGDSNQPQHFGDGTRLSIL.

The chain carries TRBV12-5 and TRBJ1-2; D perhaps matches TRBD1 (5 bases). The CDR3 runs to 15 residues. The germline CDR1 and CDR2 sequences are LGHNT and FRNRAP. The V end was cut by 1 base, the J end by 3 bases, with 12 bases between. The DNA of the CDR3 is TGTGCTAGTGGTTTGGCCCTGGGGGGGGACTATGGCTACACCTTC. It is translated as CASGLALGGDYGYTF.

The chain couples TRBV5-5 to TRBJ2-2; 9 bases line up with TRBD1. The CDR3 runs 14 residues. V dropped 5 bases and J dropped 6; count of bases not matched to a gene: 5. Looked up from germline, CDR1 is SGHKS and CDR2 is YYEKEE (reference sequence). The CDR3 spells CASRQGQGSGELFF. CDR3 bases: TGTGCCAGCAGACAGGGACAGGGATCCGGGGAGCTGTTTTTT.

The V and J genes are TRBV11-2 and TRBJ2-5; 7 bases line up with TRBD2. V lost 5 bases to trimming and J lost 2 bases; unmatched junction nucleotides: 5. Germline assignment: CDR1 SGHAT and CDR2 FQNNGV. The CDR3 has 14 amino acids. The CDR3 DNA reads as TGTGCCAGCAGCCCCGGGGAGGGACAAGAGACCCAGTACTTC. Protein sequence: CASSPGEGQETQYF.

This clone was detected only once. This chain links TRBV28 with TRBJ1-5, with D possibly being TRBD1 (6 bases). Germline loops: CDR1 MDHEN, CDR2 SYDVKM. The CDR3 loop spans 16 amino acids. V lost 3 bases and J lost 4, with 16 bases in between. For the CDR3, the DNA is TGTGCCAGCAGTTTTTTAATCAGGGGAAGGAATCAGCCCCAGCATTTT. This translates into CASSFLIRGRNQPQHF.

This clone was found once. This chain connects TRBV7-9 to TRBJ2-1; no firm D call. The V end was cut by 3 bases, the J end by 10 bases, with 10 bases between. Germline-derived CDR1 and CDR2 are SEHNR and FQNEAQ (reference sequence). The CDR3 totals 12 residues. The CDR3 protein is CASSLPAGEQFF. CDR3 DNA: TGTGCCAGCAGCTTGCCCGCCGGGGAGCAGTTCTTC.

The chain carries TRBV6-5 and TRBJ1-2, with D maybe TRBD1 (6 bases). Trimming stripped 5 bases from V and 4 bases from J, with 11 bases between. The CDR3 contains 13 residues. CDR1 is MNHEY, CDR2 SVGAGI, per germline. CDR3 in amino acids: CASSKTGSYGYTF. For the CDR3, the DNA is TGTGCCAGCAGTAAAACAGGGAGCTATGGCTACACCTTC.

The V gene is TRBV28, the J gene TRBJ2-5; a weak D match, TRBD2 (6 bases). The CDR3 consists of 14 residues. V lost 2 bases and J 5 bases, leaving 12 bases between the germline ends. Germline V gene data show CDR1 as MDHEN and CDR2 as SYDVKM. CDR3: CASSLGGTVETQYF. CDR3 nucleotide sequence: TGTGCCAGCAGTTTAGGGGGGACGGTGGAGACCCAGTACTTC.

This clone was observed a single time. The genes are TRBV5-5 and TRBJ2-7; 8 bases match TRBD1. Germline trimming cut 2 bases from V and 3 bases from J; bases unmatched to any gene: 7. The CDR3 covers 15 residues. Germline V gene data show CDR1 as SGHKS and CDR2 as YYEKEE (reference sequence). CDR3 nucleotide sequence: TGTGCCAGCAGCTTACGGACAGGGACGTACTACGAGCAGTACTTC. Its translation is CASSLRTGTYYEQYF.

This chain uses TRBV30 with TRBJ1-2, with a possible D match to TRBD1 (6 bases). The CDR3 extends over 14 amino acids. The V and J ends lost 5 bases and 7 bases respectively, with 20 bases between them. The germline V gene has CDR1 GTSNPN and CDR2 SVGIG (reference sequence). CDR3 sequence: CAWRHLQGGRGYTF. In DNA, the CDR3 is TGTGCCTGGCGCCATTTACAGGGAGGGCGTGGCTACACCTTC.

This clone was found once. The genes are TRBV5-1 and TRBJ2-5, with 10 nucleotides matching TRBD1. The CDR3 covers 16 residues. Germline V CDR1 and CDR2: SGHRS, YFSETQ. Unmatched junction bases numbered 11, after V lost 4 bases and J lost 5 bases. Here the CDR3 reads CASSQGTGVGWETQYF. CDR3 coding DNA: TGCGCCAGCAGCCAAGGGACAGGGGTTGGATGGGAGACCCAGTACTTC.

The chain is built from TRBV30 and TRBJ1-1, with TRBD1 as a possible D gene (6 bases). Per the germline V gene, CDR1 is GTSNPN and CDR2 is SVGIG (reference sequence). V lost 3 bases and J lost 5, with 10 bases in between. The CDR3 totals 12 residues. The CDR3 loop reads CAWRGGGTEAFF. CDR3 DNA sequence: TGTGCCTGGAGAGGGGGAGGAACTGAAGCTTTCTTT. The variable domain in full, completed from reference TRBV30 and TRBJ1-1, reads SQTIHQWPATLVQPVGSPLSLECTVEGTSNPNLYWYRQAAGRGLQLLFYSVGIGQISSEVPQNLSASRPQDRQFILSSKKLLLSDSGFYLCAWRGGGTEAFFGQGTRLTVV.